The 22 T cell receptor beta chains given below trace back to one sample, sequenced in a study of blood T cells in healthy people across ages. A second about 7 to 12 cycle PCR used barcoded and J-beta primers. TCRdb re-derived calls from the 5' RACE reads in MiXCR, one entry per CDR3 protein. The sample lists about a million distinct CDR3 sequences; about 53% were seen once. The sample was blood. The receptor set was obtained from a woman aged 60-75 years in good health.

This clonotype appeared a few times. This chain uses TRBV3-1 with TRBJ2-7; D is possibly TRBD2 (5 bases). The CDR3 has 14 amino acids. Germline V lookup: CDR1 LGHDT, CDR2 YNNKEL (reference sequence). V was pared by 4 bases and J by 3 bases, with 13 bases between. The CDR3 is CASSPDLNLYEQYF. In DNA, the CDR3 is TGTGCCAGCAGCCCGGACTTGAATCTCTACGAGCAGTACTTC.

CDR3 region: CASTGREEGYTF. The CDR3 DNA sequence: TGTGCCAGCACTGGCAGGGAGGAGGGCTACACCTTC. The chain employs TRBV6-5 and TRBJ1-2; possibly TRBD1 for D (5 bases). The CDR3 contains 12 residues. V was trimmed by 7 bases and J by 8 bases, leaving 14 bases between them. CDR1 is MNHEY, CDR2 SVGAGI, per germline.

There are a few counts of this clonotype. The CDR3 region is CASSLNRPGEQYF. The CDR3 DNA reads TGTGCCAGCAGCTTAAATAGGCCGGGCGAGCAGTACTTC. The chain recombines TRBV7-2 with TRBJ2-5, with D unresolved. The J call may be in error: the DNA end matches TRBJ2-7 better. CDR3 size: 13 residues. Per germline, CDR1 SGHTA and CDR2 FQGNSA.

The V call is TRBV20-1, the J call TRBJ2-7; D remains ambiguous. V dropped 1 base and J dropped 3 bases, with 10 bases sitting between them. The CDR3 has 13 residues. The germline V gene encodes CDR1 DFQATT and CDR2 SNEGSKA (reference sequence). The CDR3 sequence: CSARVSRFYEQYF. The CDR3 region has the DNA TGCAGTGCTAGAGTATCGAGATTCTACGAGCAGTACTTC.

V usage is TRBV18 and J usage is TRBJ2-7, with 9 bases that match TRBD2. The CDR3 contains 17 residues. V lost 6 bases to trimming and J lost 2 bases; unmatched junction nucleotides: 14. Germline CDR1 reads KGHSH; CDR2 reads LQKENI. This CDR3 is CASSRTSPGLAPYEQYF. The CDR3 DNA follows: TGTGCCAGCTCGCGAACCTCTCCAGGACTAGCGCCCTACGAGCAGTACTTC.

This clonotype has ten or more counts. The V and J genes are TRBV7-2 and TRBJ2-6; TRBD1 matches 11 bases. V was pared by 2 bases and J by 2 bases, with 2 bases of the junction left unmatched. CDR3 size: 17 residues. The germline V gene encodes CDR1 SGHTA and CDR2 FQGNSA. As DNA, the CDR3 is TGTGCCAGCAGCTTATGGACAGGGGGCGCTGGGGCCAACGTCCTGACTTTC. Translating it yields CASSLWTGGAGANVLTF.

This clonotype has at least ten counts. The chain joins TRBV7-8 to TRBJ2-5; 12 bases agree with TRBD2. Per the germline V gene, CDR1 is SGHVS and CDR2 is FQNEAQ. This CDR3 comprises 17 residues. J gave up 5 bases and V 5 bases, and 12 bases lay outside the gene matches. The CDR3: CASSNPRTSGTSETQYF. CDR3 sequence (DNA): TGTGCCAGCAGCAATCCCCGGACTAGCGGGACCTCGGAGACCCAGTACTTC.

This clonotype was picked up a small number of times. V gene TRBV29-1 combines with J gene TRBJ2-1; tentatively, D is TRBD2 (5 bases). CDR1 and CDR2 (germline): SQVTM, ANQGSEA. Trimming removed 3 bases from V and 3 bases from J, with 12 bases in between. The CDR3 consists of 14 residues. The CDR3 DNA sequence: TGCAGCGTTGAGGTAGCGAACCTCTACAATGAGCAGTTCTTC. It encodes CSVEVANLYNEQFF.

In DNA form, the CDR3 reads TGTGCCAGCAGCCCCCCTCGGGACAGGGGAAGGGATGGCTACACCTTC. Translating gives CASSPPRDRGRDGYTF. This chain joins TRBV7-8 and TRBJ1-2, with 10 bases matching TRBD1. The CDR3 spans 16 residues. V trimming: 5 bases; J trimming: 6 bases; junction bases outside the gene matches: 12. Germline CDR1 is SGHVS and CDR2 is FQNEAQ. Based on the CDR3 plus reference TRBV7-8 and TRBJ1-2, the full variable domain is GAGVSQSPRYKVAKRGQDVALRCDPISGHVSLFWYQQALGQGPEFLTYFQNEAQLDKSGLPSDRFFAERPEGSVSTLKIQRTQQEDSAVYLCASSPPRDRGRDGYTFGSGTRLTVV.

This clonotype was seen more than once but under ten times. The genes are TRBV7-9 and TRBJ2-1; TRBD2 aligns across 10 bases. Germline CDR1 and CDR2: SEHNR and FQNEAQ (reference sequence). V lost 0 bases, J lost 7 bases, and 6 bases stayed unmatched. CDR3 length: 16 residues. The CDR3 nucleotides are TGTGCCAGCAGCTTAGCGGCTAGCGGGAGAGGGAATGAGCAGTTCTTC. Translated: CASSLAASGRGNEQFF. The complete variable domain, with remaining parts taken from reference TRBV7-9 and TRBJ2-1, reads DTGVSQNPRHKITKRGQNVTFRCDPISEHNRLYWYRQTLGQGPEFLTYFQNEAQLEKSRLLSDRFSAERPKGSFSTLEIQRTEQGDSAMYLCASSLAASGRGNEQFFGPGTRLTVL.

The chain employs TRBV10-3 and TRBJ1-2, with D possibly being TRBD1 (5 bases). This CDR3 region has 15 residues. CDR1 and CDR2 (germline): ENHRY, SYGVKD. Trimming left V 6 bases short and J 0 bases short, with 14 bases between. The CDR3 nucleotides read TGTGCCATCAGCCCCGGCAGGGAGACTAACTATGGCTACACCTTC. It specifies CAISPGRETNYGYTF.

The gene calls are TRBV7-9 and TRBJ2-3, with 7 bases identical to TRBD2. Germline CDR1 and CDR2: SEHNR and FQNEAQ (reference sequence). CDR3 length: 18 amino acids. Losses at the gene ends were 5 bases for V and 1 base for J; bases not matched to a gene: 15. The CDR3 DNA follows: TGTGCCAGCAGCCGGCGTGGGGGACTACTACGAGGCACAGATACGCAGTATTTT. This sequence encodes CASSRRGGLLRGTDTQYF.

This clonotype was found a few times. This chain links TRBV4-1 with TRBJ2-1, with 9 positions matching TRBD2. There are 17 residues in the CDR3. Unmatched junction bases numbered 15, after V lost 4 bases and J lost 8 bases. The V gene's germline CDR1 is MGHRA and CDR2 YSYEKL. The chain's CDR3 is CASSRAELVAGVYEQFF. CDR3 nucleotides: TGCGCCAGCAGCCGGGCGGAGTTGGTAGCGGGAGTTTATGAGCAGTTCTTC.

J is TRBJ2-7 and V is TRBV29-1, with D possibly TRBD1 on 8 matching bases. Per the germline V gene, CDR1 is SQVTM and CDR2 is ANQGSEA. V was trimmed by 6 bases and J by 2 bases, leaving 17 bases between them. The CDR3 consists of 14 residues. CDR3 loop: CSVGGGTGTYEQYF. The CDR3 DNA is TGCAGCGTGGGGGGGGGGACAGGAACCTACGAGCAGTACTTC.

This clonotype came up once. This chain connects TRBV12-3 or TRBV12-4 to TRBJ1-1; D is ambiguous. CDR3 length equals 11 residues. Trimming removed 6 bases at V and 8 bases at J, with 10 bases between. CDR3 loop: CASSNRGEAFF. CDR3 DNA sequence: TGTGCCAGCAGCAACCGGGGAGAAGCTTTCTTT.

The table lists this clonotype with a few counts. The genes are TRBV9 and TRBJ2-3, with TRBD2 matching over 9 bases. The junction had 8 bases not matched to a gene; V was cut back by 2 bases and J by 4 bases. From germline, CDR1 is SGDLS and CDR2 YYNGEE. CDR3 length: 16 residues. DNA of the CDR3: TGTGCCAGCAGCGTCCGCGGGAGGGCCGTCTCAGATACGCAGTATTTT. Translating it yields CASSVRGRAVSDTQYF.

This rearrangement joins TRBV29-1 to TRBJ1-1; unclear D gene. The CDR3 is 10 amino acids. Per germline, CDR1 SQVTM and CDR2 ANQGSEA. Trimming shortened V by 4 bases and J by 6 bases, and 6 bases separated the two germline ends. The CDR3 sequence is CSVGKAEAFF. The CDR3 nucleotides are TGCAGCGTTGGGAAGGCTGAAGCTTTCTTT.

In this sample, this clonotype turned up a few times. The chain carries TRBV25-1 and TRBJ2-7; D possibly uses TRBD1 or TRBD2 (6 bases each). Germline V gives CDR1 MGHDK, CDR2 SYGVNS. Trimming took off 8 bases at V and 0 bases at J, with 14 bases between the two ends. The CDR3 loop spans 14 amino acids. This chain's CDR3 is CASQPGAHSYEQYF. The DNA for the CDR3 is TGTGCCAGCCAACCGGGGGCGCACTCCTACGAGCAGTACTTC.

This clonotype has more than one count but fewer than ten. The chain links TRBV6-5 to TRBJ2-5; the match to TRBD1 covers 7 bases. The length of the CDR3 is 11 residues. CDR1 MNHEY and CDR2 SVGAGI come from the germline V gene. The V gene end was trimmed by 5 bases and the J gene end by 12 bases; junction bases not matched to a gene: 6. CDR3 DNA: TGTGCCAGCAGTAAGACAGGGCTAGAGTACTTC. It specifies CASSKTGLEYF.

This chain links TRBV12-3 or TRBV12-4 with TRBJ1-2, with D uncertain. The V gene lost 5 bases and the J gene lost 3 bases, with 16 bases spanning the gap. The CDR3 is made up of 15 amino acids. CDR3 sequence reads: CASSLLYAAHYGYTF. The CDR3 DNA sequence: TGTGCCAGCAGTCTACTCTACGCAGCCCACTATGGCTACACCTTC.

The chain links TRBV29-1 to TRBJ2-1, with 8 bases aligning to TRBD2. This CDR3 contains 15 residues. J was trimmed by 7 bases and V by 7 bases; bases with no gene match: 15. Germline CDR1 is SQVTM and CDR2 is ANQGSEA. For the CDR3, the DNA is TGCAGCGGGCGGGCTAGCGGGCCGAGCGGGAATGAGCAGTTCTTC. Translation gives CSGRASGPSGNEQFF.

This clonotype was observed a few times. The junction does not match germline at one end; this may be a read error. The rearrangement joins TRBV2 to TRBJ1-6; possibly TRBD1 for D (5 bases). CDR3 length equals 12 residues. The germline CDR1 and CDR2 sequences are SNHLY and FYNNEI. The CDR3 bases are TGTGCCGGCAGGGTAGATGGTTCACCCCTCCACTTT. It specifies CAGRVDGSPLHF.